A single sample is the source of the 10 T cell receptor beta chains below, sequenced in a study of T cell changes during pregnancy in multiple sclerosis. TCRdb's copy holds only in-frame clones and misses some; the assay was immunoSEQ multiplex PCR. The sample carries roughly 76,000 clones, roughly 91% recorded once. Sequences were derived from CD4+ T cells from peripheral blood mononuclear cells, sampled after pregnancy. The receptors originated from a female donor with multiple sclerosis, enrolled in a pregnancy study.

The chain employs TRBV5-4 and TRBJ2-3, with TRBD1 matching over 8 bases. Germline CDR1 and CDR2: SGHNT and YYREEE (reference sequence). This CDR3 region has 13 residues. V trimming: 5 bases; J trimming: 5 bases; junction bases outside the gene matches: 4. For the CDR3, the DNA is TGTGCCAGCAGATTTGACAGGGGAGATACGCAGTATTTT. Protein sequence: CASRFDRGDTQYF. Together with reference TRBV5-4 and TRBJ2-3, the CDR3 gives the full variable domain: ETGVTQSPTHLIKTRGQQVTLRCSSQSGHNTVSWYQQALGQGPQFIFQYYREEENGRGNFPPRFSGLQFPNYSSELNVNALELDDSALYLCASRFDRGDTQYFGPGTRLTVL.

This chain connects TRBV5-4 to TRBJ2-7; 11 bases are a match to TRBD1. V lost 5 bases and J lost 3; bases outside the gene matches: 7. This CDR3 is 15 amino acids long. The germline V gene encodes CDR1 SGHNT and CDR2 YYREEE (reference sequence). Written as DNA, the CDR3 is TGTGCCAGCAGTTACGTCGGGACAGGGGGCTACGAGCAGTACTTC. Its translation is CASSYVGTGGYEQYF.

CDR3: CASSKPPGQGYNEQFF. The CDR3 nucleotides are TGTGCCAGTAGTAAACCCCCGGGACAGGGATACAATGAGCAGTTCTTC. The chain joins TRBV19 to TRBJ2-1; 9 nucleotides line up with TRBD1. In germline, CDR1 is LNHDA, CDR2 SQIVND (reference sequence). This CDR3 comprises 16 residues. After removal of 4 bases from V and 4 bases from J, the junction contained 8 bases not matched to a gene.

The chain has TRBV30 and TRBJ2-3, with 11 bases identical to TRBD2. The trim removed 2 bases at V and 4 bases at J, leaving 5 bases unmatched. The CDR3 spans 15 residues. Germline CDR1 GTSNPN, CDR2 SVGIG (reference sequence). Here the CDR3 DNA reads TGTGCCTGGAGTCCTATAGCGGGGGGGCCAGATACGCAGTATTTT. Its protein product is CAWSPIAGGPDTQYF.

The rearrangement joins TRBV6-5 to TRBJ1-1; D may be TRBD1 (5 bases). The germline gives CDR1 MNHEY, CDR2 SVGAGI. CDR3 length: 12 residues. V was pared by 8 bases and J by 13 bases, with 20 bases between. The CDR3 loop reads CASGGTGVYGFF. The CDR3 DNA reads as TGTGCCAGCGGGGGGACGGGGGTTTACGGTTTCTTT.

CDR3 nucleotides: TGTGCCAGCAGTTCGAGGACAGACACTGAAGCTTTCTTT. Translating it yields CASSSRTDTEAFF. The chain links TRBV27 to TRBJ1-1; D may be TRBD1 (6 bases). The CDR3 has 13 residues. The V gene's germline CDR1 is MNHEY and CDR2 SMNVEV (reference sequence). Trimming took 4 bases from V and 3 from J, leaving 9 bases between them.

The rearrangement links TRBV6-1 to TRBJ1-4, with a tentative D call TRBD1 (5 bases). CDR1 MNHNS and CDR2 SASEGT come from the germline V gene. The CDR3 spans 14 residues. With 6 bases removed from V and 7 bases from J, the gap between germline ends came to 15 bases. Here the CDR3 DNA reads TGTGCCAGCAGGCCGGGGGGGTTAGTTGAAAAACTGTTTTTT. Encoded protein: CASRPGGLVEKLFF.

This chain uses TRBV6-6 with TRBJ2-7; 7 positions agree with TRBD2. Trimming cost V 2 bases and J 0 bases; bases outside gene matches: 7. This CDR3 has 16 amino acids. Germline V lookup: CDR1 MNHNY, CDR2 SVGAGI (reference sequence). CDR3 DNA sequence: TGTGCCAGCAGTTACCTTAGCGGGCGAGTCTCCTACGAGCAGTACTTC. Protein sequence: CASSYLSGRVSYEQYF.

A single count supports this clone. DNA for the CDR3: TGTGCCAGCAGTGTATCGGGGGGCAATCAGCCCCAGCATTTT. Its protein product is CASSVSGGNQPQHF. The chain joins TRBV6-4 to TRBJ1-5; perhaps TRBD1 as D (5 bases). Germline-derived CDR1 and CDR2 are MRHNA and SNTAGT. V dropped 4 bases and J dropped 2 bases, with 9 bases sitting between them. The length of the CDR3 is 14 residues.

The chain has TRBV19 and TRBJ1-5; TRBD1 is a possible D gene (5 bases). The length of the CDR3 is 13 residues. The V gene lost 3 bases and the J gene lost 4 bases, with 7 bases spanning the gap. CDR1 and CDR2 from the germline V gene are LNHDA and SQIVND (reference sequence). CDR3 DNA sequence: TGTGCCAGTAGTATCGGGGGGAATCAGCCCCAGCATTTT. This encodes CASSIGGNQPQHF.